This passage covers 18 T cell receptor beta chains from one sample sequenced in a study of blood T cell repertoires in COVID-19. Sequencing used immunoSEQ multiplex PCR; TCRdb keeps in-frame clones, though not all of them. Of about 200,000 clones listed, 85% to 90% are singletons. The sequenced sample was peripheral blood. The origin of the receptors is a man older than 75 with acute or convalescent COVID-19.

The chain combines TRBV18 with TRBJ1-1; TRBD1 matches 9 bases. The CDR3 is 16 residues long. The V gene's germline CDR1 is KGHSH and CDR2 LQKENI. V shed 5 bases, J shed 3 bases, and the junction held 10 bases outside the gene matches. The CDR3 loop reads CASSRSRDRADTEAFF. DNA for the CDR3: TGTGCCAGCTCAAGGTCTCGGGACAGGGCAGACACTGAAGCTTTCTTT.

The CDR3 coding sequence is TGTGCCAGCAGCTTGGTTGGGACATATGAAGCTTTCTTT. This translates into CASSLVGTYEAFF. The chain links TRBV5-6 to TRBJ1-1, with TRBD1 as a possible D gene (6 bases). In germline, CDR1 is SGHDT, CDR2 YYEEEE. This CDR3 has 13 residues. With 0 bases removed from V and 7 bases from J, the gap between germline ends came to 10 bases.

The CDR3 protein is CASSPPGQAKREQYF. The CDR3 coding sequence is TGTGCCAGCTCACCACCGGGGCAGGCCAAGCGAGAGCAGTACTTC. The chain carries TRBV18 and TRBJ2-7, with TRBD1 as a possible D gene (5 bases). The CDR3 sequence is 15 residues long. V shed 0 bases and J shed 7 bases, with 16 bases lying between them. Per germline, CDR1 KGHSH and CDR2 LQKENI.

This chain connects TRBV5-6 to TRBJ2-1; TRBD2 matches 12 bases. From germline, CDR1 is SGHDT and CDR2 YYEEEE. With 3 bases clipped from V and 6 bases from J, the junction kept 4 bases outside the gene matches. This CDR3 comprises 15 residues. The CDR3 reads CASSSRLAGVNEQFF. The CDR3 bases are TGTGCCAGCAGCTCTAGACTAGCGGGAGTCAATGAGCAGTTCTTC.

The sample holds one count of this clone. The chain employs TRBV4-1 and TRBJ1-2; D is undetermined. CDR1 MGHRA and CDR2 YSYEKL come from the germline V gene. The V end was cut by 0 bases, the J end by 4 bases, with 12 bases between. The CDR3 sequence is 15 residues long. The CDR3: CASSQDPADLYGYTF. DNA of the CDR3: TGCGCCAGCAGCCAAGATCCCGCGGATCTCTATGGCTACACCTTC.

The genes are TRBV29-1 and TRBJ1-4, with D maybe TRBD1 (5 bases). The V gene lost 5 bases and the J gene lost 8 bases, with 18 bases spanning the gap. Germline V gene data show CDR1 as SQVTM and CDR2 as ANQGSEA. The CDR3 runs to 14 residues. The CDR3 DNA reads as TGCAGCGTTTCTTGGGGCGGGGGGAGCGAAAAACTGTTTTTT. Protein sequence: CSVSWGGGSEKLFF.

A few counts support this clone. The chain couples TRBV15 to TRBJ1-1, with 10 bases that match TRBD1. Trimming cost V 1 base and J 7 bases; bases outside gene matches: 3. The germline V gene has CDR1 LNHNV and CDR2 YYDKDF (reference sequence). CDR3 length equals 14 residues. For the CDR3, the DNA is TGTGCCACCAGCAGAGGATGGACAGGGGGTGAAGCTTTCTTT. Encoded protein: CATSRGWTGGEAFF.

V is TRBV7-3 and J is TRBJ1-2; 8 bases are shared with TRBD1. The CDR3 runs 17 residues. Trimming cost V 5 bases and J 3 bases; bases outside gene matches: 14. Germline CDR1 and CDR2: SGHTA and FQGTGA. For the CDR3, the DNA is TGTGCCAGCAGCCCGCAAGGGAGCGGACAGGGTTACTATGGCTACACCTTC. This codes for CASSPQGSGQGYYGYTF.

This clone was detected only once. This chain uses TRBV2 with TRBJ2-7, with 9 bases matching TRBD2. The CDR3 is 16 residues long. Germline V gene lookup returns CDR1 SNHLY and CDR2 FYNNEI. With V trimmed by 4 bases and J by 3 bases, 10 bases remained unmatched. The CDR3 spells CASSVGPAGGVYEQYF. Here the CDR3 DNA reads TGTGCCAGCAGTGTCGGGCCAGCGGGAGGTGTCTACGAGCAGTACTTC.

The gene calls are TRBV29-1 and TRBJ2-5, with a weak D call TRBD1 (6 bases). The CDR3 extends over 12 amino acids. Germline V gene lookup returns CDR1 SQVTM and CDR2 ANQGSEA. V was cut by 8 bases and J by 1 base, with 11 bases left in between. This chain's CDR3 is CSSGQFQETQYF. CDR3 in DNA: TGCAGCTCCGGACAGTTCCAAGAGACCCAGTACTTC.

This chain connects TRBV29-1 to TRBJ2-1, with D perhaps matching TRBD1 (6 bases). The V gene's germline CDR1 is SQVTM and CDR2 ANQGSEA. The CDR3 is made up of 11 amino acids. V was trimmed by 8 bases and J by 3 bases, leaving 8 bases between them. The DNA of the CDR3 is TGCAGCCAACAGGGCTACAATGAGCAGTTCTTC. It codes for CSQQGYNEQFF.

J is TRBJ1-6 and V is TRBV19, with D hard to call. Trimming took off 5 bases at V and 7 bases at J, with 12 bases between the two ends. Germline loops: CDR1 LNHDA, CDR2 SQIVND (reference sequence). The CDR3 spans 14 residues. The CDR3 DNA reads TGTGCCAGTAGTCCCCCGACGGGGAATTCACCCCTCCACTTT. This codes for CASSPPTGNSPLHF. Variable domain in full (rest from reference TRBV19 and TRBJ1-6): DGGITQSPKYLFRKEGQNVTLSCEQNLNHDAMYWYRQDPGQGLRLIYYSQIVNDFQKGDIAEGYSVSREKKESFPLTVTSAQKNPTAFYLCASSPPTGNSPLHFGNGTRLTVT.

This clone was observed a single time. The V and J genes are TRBV5-4 and TRBJ2-3; 9 bases are a match to TRBD2. The CDR3 loop spans 14 amino acids. CDR1 is SGHNT and CDR2 is YYREEE in the germline V gene (reference sequence). After removal of 6 bases from V and 8 bases from J, the junction contained 10 bases not matched to a gene. This CDR3 is CASTISGRWSTQYF. DNA of the CDR3: TGTGCCAGCACCATCAGCGGGAGGTGGAGTACGCAGTATTTT.

This chain links TRBV19 with TRBJ1-5; TRBD1 might be the D (5 bases). This CDR3 is built from 15 residues. Between the trimmed V and J ends, which lost 4 bases and 1 base, there was a span of 11 bases. Germline V gene data show CDR1 as LNHDA and CDR2 as SQIVND (reference sequence). For the CDR3, the DNA is TGTGCCAGTAGTACCGCGGGGGGGAGCAATCAGCCCCAGCATTTT. Residues: CASSTAGGSNQPQHF.

The CDR3 spells CASRFEGGTEQYV. CDR3 bases: TGTGCCAGCCGTTTCGAAGGAGGGACCGAGCAGTACGTC. The V and J genes are TRBV21-1 and TRBJ2-7; the table's D call of TRBD2 was not tested on the DNA. TRBV21-1 is reported as a pseudogene. The CDR3 loop spans 13 amino acids.

The J gene is TRBJ2-3, the V gene TRBV2; D is possibly TRBD1 (6 bases). Trimming stripped 4 bases from V and 8 bases from J, with 16 bases between. This CDR3 spans 14 amino acids. From germline, CDR1 is SNHLY and CDR2 FYNNEI. CDR3 region: CASSVDSTDSTQYF. The CDR3, as DNA: TGTGCCAGCAGTGTGGACAGCACAGATAGTACGCAGTATTTT. Full variable domain (missing parts from reference TRBV2 and TRBJ2-3): EPEVTQTPSHQVTQMGQEVILRCVPISNHLYFYWYRQILGQKVEFLVSFYNNEISEKSEIFDDQFSVERPDGSNFTLKIRSTKLEDSAMYFCASSVDSTDSTQYFGPGTRLTVL.

The chain recombines TRBV11-2 with TRBJ2-4, with 9 bases matching TRBD1. The V segment lost 1 base and the J segment 0 bases; nucleotides outside the gene matches: 4. The CDR3 loop spans 17 amino acids. Germline CDR1 reads SGHAT; CDR2 reads FQNNGV. The CDR3 coding sequence is TGTGCCAGCAGCTTAGGCACAGGGGGCTTAGCCAAAAACATTCAGTACTTC. This encodes CASSLGTGGLAKNIQYF.

This rearrangement joins TRBV10-3 to TRBJ1-3; perhaps TRBD1 as D (5 bases). The V gene lost 4 bases and the J gene lost 0 bases, with 16 bases spanning the gap. Germline CDR1 is ENHRY and CDR2 is SYGVKD. This CDR3 contains 17 residues. The CDR3 bases are TGTGCCATCAGTGGGGGTATGGCAGGGAACTCTGGAAACACCATATATTTT. This translates into CAISGGMAGNSGNTIYF.